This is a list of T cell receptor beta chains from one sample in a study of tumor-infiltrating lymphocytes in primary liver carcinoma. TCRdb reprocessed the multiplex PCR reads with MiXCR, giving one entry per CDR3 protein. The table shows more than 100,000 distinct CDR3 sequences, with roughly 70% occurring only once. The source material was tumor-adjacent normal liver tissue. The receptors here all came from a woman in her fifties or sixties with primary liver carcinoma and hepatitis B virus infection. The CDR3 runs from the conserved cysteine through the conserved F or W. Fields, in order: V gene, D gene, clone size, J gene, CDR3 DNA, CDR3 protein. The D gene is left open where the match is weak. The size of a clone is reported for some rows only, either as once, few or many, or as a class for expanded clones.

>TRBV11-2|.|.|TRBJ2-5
TGTGCCAGCAGCCTTGGGACGCTGGAGACCCAGTACTTC
CASSLGTLETQYF
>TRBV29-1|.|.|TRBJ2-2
TGCAGCGTTGAACAAGGGAACACCGGGGAGCCGTTTTTT
CSVEQGNTGEPFF
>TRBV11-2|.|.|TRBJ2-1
TGTGCCAGCAGCCTCGGGATTAACTCCCATGATGAGCAGTTCTTC
CASSLGINSHDEQFF
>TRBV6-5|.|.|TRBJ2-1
TGTGCTAGTATTCCAAATCTGTCCTACAAGGAGCAGTTCTTC
CASIPNLSYKEQFF
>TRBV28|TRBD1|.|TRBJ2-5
TGTGCCAGCAGTTCCCAGACAGGGTGGATTGGATCCCAGTACTTC
CASSSQTGWIGSQYF
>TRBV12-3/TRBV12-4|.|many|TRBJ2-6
TGTGCCAGCAGTTTCAGCTCTGGGGCCAACGTCCTGACTTTC
CASSFSSGANVLTF
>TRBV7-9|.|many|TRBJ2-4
TGTGCCAGCAGCTTAGGATTGGCAGGGTACGCCAAAAACATTCAGTACTTC
CASSLGLAGYAKNIQYF
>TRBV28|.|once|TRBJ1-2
TGTACCAGCAACCCATTGGCGAGTTTGGACTATGGCTACACCTTC
CTSNPLASLDYGYTF
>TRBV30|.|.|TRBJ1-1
TGTGCCTGGAGATCCGTGGGGTGGGGGAACACTGAAGCTTTCTTT
CAWRSVGWGNTEAFF
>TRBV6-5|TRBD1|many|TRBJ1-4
TGTGCCAGCAGTCACTCCACGACAGGGAGGGTAAAACTGTTTTTT
CASSHSTTGRVKLFF
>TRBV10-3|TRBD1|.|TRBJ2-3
TGTGCCATCAGTGGGGGACAGGCTTTCACAGATAGGCAGTATTTT
CAISGGQAFTDRQYF
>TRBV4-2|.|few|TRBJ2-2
TGTGCCAGCAACCAAACCCGGGGCACAACCGGGGAGCTGTTTTTT
CASNQTRGTTGELFF
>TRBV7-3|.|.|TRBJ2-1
TGTGCCAGCAGCCAGTCATTTGGGGATGAGCAGTTCTTC
CASSQSFGDEQFF
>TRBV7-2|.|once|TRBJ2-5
TGTGCCAGCAGCTTAGACGCGGGACAAGAGACCCAGTACTTC
CASSLDAGQETQYF
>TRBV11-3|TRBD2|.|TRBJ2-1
TGTGTCAGCAGCTCGGGACTAGTGGCTAACTTCTACAATGAGCAATTATTC
CVSSSGLVANFYNEQLF
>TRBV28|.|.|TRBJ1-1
TGTGCCAGCATGCACTGGGTAGTATCGAACACTGAAGCTTTCTTT
CASMHWVVSNTEAFF
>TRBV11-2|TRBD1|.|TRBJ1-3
TGTGCCAGCAGATCATGCCCGGACAGGGGAGCGTACTCTGGAAACACTATATATTTT
CASRSCPDRGAYSGNTIYF
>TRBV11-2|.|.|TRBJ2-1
TGTACCAACAGCTTGCTACAGGGCTTCCATAGCGGCTCCTACAATGAGCAGTTCTTC
CTNSLLQGFHSGSYNEQFF
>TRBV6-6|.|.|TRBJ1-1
TGTGCCAGCAGTTATCTGGCTGAAGCTCTCTTT
CASSYLAEALF